This T cell receptor beta chain was identified in a study of blood T cell repertoires in COVID-19. Original analysis: By means of reference gene primer amplification, nucleated cell counts were estimated. Here immunoSEQ multiplex PCR was the method, and the copy in TCRdb shows in-frame clones only, minus some. Clone size and the V and J calls come from that table; the DNA yielded D and trimming. The sample has about 82,000 clones; about four fifths are singletons. This CDR3 contains 15 residues. Trimming shortened V by 5 bases and J by 3 bases, and 16 bases separated the two germline ends. CDR1 is SGHAT and CDR2 is FQNNGV in the germline V gene.

The chain is built from TRBV11-2 and TRBJ1-1; D gene unclear. Sequenced: peripheral blood. This clonotype was sampled from a woman between 35 and 50 years old with active or convalescent COVID-19. In DNA, the CDR3 is TGTGCCAGCAGCCCCTCTAGCAGGCCGGACACTGAAGCTTTCTTT. Residues: CASSPSSRPDTEAFF. The entire variable domain, with the rest obtained from reference TRBV11-2 and TRBJ1-1, is as follows: EAGVAQSPRYKIIEKRQSVAFWCNPISGHATLYWYQQILGQGPKLLIQFQNNGVVDDSQLPKDRFSAERLKGVDSTLKIQPAKLEDSAVYLCASSPSSRPDTEAFFGQGTRLTVV.